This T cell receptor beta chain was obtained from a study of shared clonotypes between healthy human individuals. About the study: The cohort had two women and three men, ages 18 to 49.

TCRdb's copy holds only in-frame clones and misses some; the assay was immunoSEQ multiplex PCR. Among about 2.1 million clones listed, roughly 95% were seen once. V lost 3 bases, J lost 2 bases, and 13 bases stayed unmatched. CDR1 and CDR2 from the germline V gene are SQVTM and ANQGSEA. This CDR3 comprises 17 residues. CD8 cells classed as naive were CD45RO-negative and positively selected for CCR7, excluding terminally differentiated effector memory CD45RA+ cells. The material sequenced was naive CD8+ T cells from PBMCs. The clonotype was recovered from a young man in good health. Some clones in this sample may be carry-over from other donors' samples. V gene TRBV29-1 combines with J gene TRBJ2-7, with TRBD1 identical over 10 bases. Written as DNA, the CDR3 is TGCAGCGTTGACCTTCATCAACCGGGACAGGGGACCTACGAGCAGTACTTC. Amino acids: CSVDLHQPGQGTYEQYF.